Below, 9 T cell receptor beta chains from the same sample are listed, as sequenced in a study of T cells in Graves' hyperthyroidism and ophthalmopathy. Researchers took RNA transcripts and amplified the TCR beta CDR3 regions from them. Researchers ran a first-round RT-PCR on the TCR CDR3 using the HTBI primer set. TCRdb reanalysed the multiplex PCR reads using MiXCR and keeps one entry per CDR3 protein. The data show 450,000 to 600,000 distinct CDR3 sequences, about 15% seen once. Sequences were obtained from blood. The receptors were sampled from a woman aged 40 to 55 with Graves' hyperthyroidism.

The chain joins TRBV29-1 to TRBJ1-2; D might be TRBD1 (6 bases). Trimming stripped 2 bases from V and 4 bases from J, with 11 bases between. The germline gives CDR1 SQVTM, CDR2 ANQGSEA. This CDR3 has 13 residues. The CDR3 coding sequence is TGCAGCGTTGAACCCGGGGGGCCCTATGGCTACACCTTC. Encoded protein: CSVEPGGPYGYTF.

The chain joins TRBV12-3 or TRBV12-4 to TRBJ1-2, with 7 bases fitting TRBD1. The J segment lost 13 bases and the V segment lost 8 bases, leaving 16 bases of the junction unmatched. The length of the CDR3 is 13 residues. CDR3 sequence: CASGSRDRVHFTF. The DNA for the CDR3 is TGTGCCAGCGGAAGCAGGGACAGAGTCCATTTCACCTTC.

This clonotype was picked up many times. The V and J genes are TRBV27 and TRBJ2-1, with unresolved D. Trimming left V 2 bases short and J 8 bases short, with 22 bases between. The V gene's germline CDR1 is MNHEY and CDR2 SMNVEV (reference sequence). The CDR3 sequence is 17 residues long. This chain's CDR3 is CASSLRNRRQALDEQFF. The CDR3 region has the DNA TGTGCCAGCAGTTTAAGGAATAGGCGGCAGGCATTGGATGAGCAGTTCTTC.

This clonotype appeared many times. The chain joins TRBV2 to TRBJ2-2; TRBD1 aligns across 7 bases. This CDR3 has 17 amino acids. Germline trimming cut 0 bases from V and 4 bases from J; bases unmatched to any gene: 8. Looked up from germline, CDR1 is SNHLY and CDR2 is FYNNEI. CDR3 region: CASSEAQRGRTTGELFF. In DNA, the CDR3 is TGTGCCAGCAGTGAAGCGCAGAGGGGGCGGACCACCGGGGAGCTGTTTTTT.

The genes are TRBV5-5 and TRBJ1-1; tentatively, D is TRBD1 (5 bases). Trimming pared 0 bases from V and 11 bases from J, leaving 17 bases between. Germline values: CDR1 SGHKS, CDR2 YYEKEE (reference sequence). CDR3 length: 14 residues. The CDR3 bases are TGTGCCAGCAGCTTGGCGGGGCAGACTCGAGGGGCTTTCTTT. Translation gives CASSLAGQTRGAFF.

This clonotype was observed many times. The chain employs TRBV5-1 and TRBJ1-5; tentative D call: TRBD1 (5 bases). V was cut by 4 bases and J by 2 bases, with 10 bases left in between. Germline CDR1 is SGHRS and CDR2 is YFSETQ. The CDR3 sequence is 14 residues long. CDR3 sequence reads: CASSSRVGNQPQHF. The CDR3 DNA sequence: TGCGCCAGCAGCAGCAGGGTGGGCAATCAGCCCCAGCATTTT.

The rearrangement uses TRBV7-8 and TRBJ2-7, with TRBD2 matching 10 bases. Germline lookup yields CDR1 SGHVS and CDR2 FQNEAQ. CDR3 length: 15 residues. V lost 1 base and J lost 6; bases outside the gene matches: 6. The CDR3 region is CASSLVLAGEVEQYF. The CDR3 coding sequence is TGTGCCAGCAGCTTAGTCCTAGCGGGAGAGGTCGAGCAGTACTTC.

This clonotype came up many times. The chain employs TRBV5-6 and TRBJ2-2; D call uncertain. The CDR3 is 11 residues long. Germline CDR1 and CDR2: SGHDT and YYEEEE. V was clipped by 1 base and J by 6 bases, with 1 base between them. The CDR3 protein is CASSLPGELFF. The CDR3 DNA sequence: TGTGCCAGCAGCTTGCCCGGGGAGCTGTTTTTT.

Ten or more counts support this clonotype. The rearrangement uses TRBV5-1 and TRBJ2-7, with unresolved D. CDR3 length equals 14 residues. CDR1 and CDR2 (germline): SGHRS, YFSETQ. V lost 3 bases and J 3 bases, leaving 13 bases between the germline ends. CDR3 sequence (DNA): TGCGCCAGCAGCTCAGCCCTAAGTTACTACGAGCAGTACTTC. It encodes CASSSALSYYEQYF.